This T cell receptor beta chain came from a study of T-cell memory formation after mild COVID-19. Study-wide background: Each donor largely had its own TCR clusters. Study results and caveats: Clones contracting day 15 to 85 were balanced CD4/CD8; later expanders leaned CD4+.

V was pared by 2 bases and J by 5 bases, with 17 bases between. The CDR3 extends over 15 amino acids. The germline gives CDR1 SGHRS, CDR2 YFSETQ. This clonotype was counted many times. The antigen remains undetermined. Constant-segment primers served in 5'RACE that generated TCR alpha and TCR beta cDNA libraries bearing sample barcodes and UMIs. TCRdb called the 5' RACE reads again in MiXCR, with one record for every CDR3 protein. Found here are hundreds of thousands of distinct CDR3 sequences, under 8.5% of them singletons; the top ten hold approximately 22%. V is TRBV5-1 and J is TRBJ2-7; D uncertain. The sequence derives from a man aged 18 to 30 who had mild COVID-19 (a few samples of this study predate the infection). Cell type and time point are not known. The specimen was PBMCs or a T cell subset sorted from them (not recorded which). CDR3 region: CASSFIQSYRHEQYF. CDR3 nucleotide sequence: TGCGCCAGCAGCTTTATCCAATCCTACCGCCACGAGCAGTACTTC. The whole variable domain, remainder taken from reference TRBV5-1 and TRBJ2-7, is KAGVTQTPRYLIKTRGQQVTLSCSPISGHRSVSWYQQTPGQGLQFLFEYFSETQRNKGNFPGRFSGRQFSNSRSEMNVSTLELGDSALYLCASSFIQSYRHEQYFGPGTRLTVT.